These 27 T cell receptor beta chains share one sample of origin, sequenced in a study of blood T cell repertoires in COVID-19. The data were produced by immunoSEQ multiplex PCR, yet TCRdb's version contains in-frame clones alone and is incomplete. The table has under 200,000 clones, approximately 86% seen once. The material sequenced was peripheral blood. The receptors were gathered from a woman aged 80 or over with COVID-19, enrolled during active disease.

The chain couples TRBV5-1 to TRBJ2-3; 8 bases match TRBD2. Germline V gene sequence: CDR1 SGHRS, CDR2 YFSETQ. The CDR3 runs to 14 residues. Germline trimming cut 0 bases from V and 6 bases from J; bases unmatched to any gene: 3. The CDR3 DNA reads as TGCGCCAGCAGCTTGGCCCTAGCGGGTGATACGCAGTATTTT. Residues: CASSLALAGDTQYF.

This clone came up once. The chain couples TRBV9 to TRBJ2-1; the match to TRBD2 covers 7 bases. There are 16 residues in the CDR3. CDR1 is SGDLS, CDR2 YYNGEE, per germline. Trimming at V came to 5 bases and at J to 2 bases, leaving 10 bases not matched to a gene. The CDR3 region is CASRPVASGPYNEQFF. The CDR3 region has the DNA TGTGCCAGCAGGCCTGTGGCTAGCGGTCCCTACAATGAGCAGTTCTTC.

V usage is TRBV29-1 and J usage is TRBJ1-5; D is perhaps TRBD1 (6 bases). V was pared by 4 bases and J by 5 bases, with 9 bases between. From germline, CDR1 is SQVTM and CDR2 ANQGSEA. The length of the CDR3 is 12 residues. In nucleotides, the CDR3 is TGCAGCGTTGGGGACATTGATCAGCCCCAGCATTTT. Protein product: CSVGDIDQPQHF.

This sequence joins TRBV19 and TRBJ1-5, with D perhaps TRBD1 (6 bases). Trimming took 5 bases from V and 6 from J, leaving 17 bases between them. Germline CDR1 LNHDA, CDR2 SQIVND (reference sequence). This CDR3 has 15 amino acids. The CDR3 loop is CASSETGLFSQPQHF. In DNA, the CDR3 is TGTGCCAGTAGTGAAACAGGGTTGTTCAGTCAGCCCCAGCATTTT.

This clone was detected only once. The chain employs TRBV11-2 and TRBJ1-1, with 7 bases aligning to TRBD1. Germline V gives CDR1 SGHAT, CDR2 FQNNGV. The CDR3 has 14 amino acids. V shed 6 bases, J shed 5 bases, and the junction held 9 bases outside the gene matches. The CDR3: CASRSTGVGTEAFF. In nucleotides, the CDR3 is TGTGCCAGCAGATCCACAGGGGTGGGTACTGAAGCTTTCTTT.

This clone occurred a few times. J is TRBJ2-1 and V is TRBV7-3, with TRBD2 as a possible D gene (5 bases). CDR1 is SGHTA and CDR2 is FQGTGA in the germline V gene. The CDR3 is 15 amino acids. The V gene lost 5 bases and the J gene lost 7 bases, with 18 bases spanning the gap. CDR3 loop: CASSPYNQRVNEQFF. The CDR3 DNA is TGTGCCAGCAGCCCGTATAATCAGAGGGTGAATGAGCAGTTCTTC.

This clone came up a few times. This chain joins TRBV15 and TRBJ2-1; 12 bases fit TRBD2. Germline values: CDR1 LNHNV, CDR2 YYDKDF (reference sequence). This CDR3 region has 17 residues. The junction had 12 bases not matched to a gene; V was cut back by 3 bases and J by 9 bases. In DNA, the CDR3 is TGTGCCACCAGCAGGACTAGCGGGAGCCAGAGGTATAGTGAGCAGTTCTTC. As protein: CATSRTSGSQRYSEQFF.

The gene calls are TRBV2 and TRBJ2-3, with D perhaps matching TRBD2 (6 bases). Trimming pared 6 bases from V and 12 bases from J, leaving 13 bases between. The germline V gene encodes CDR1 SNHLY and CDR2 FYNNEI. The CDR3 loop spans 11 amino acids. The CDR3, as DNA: TGTGCCAGCAGGGAGTTGGAGGGCCAGTATTTT. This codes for CASRELEGQYF. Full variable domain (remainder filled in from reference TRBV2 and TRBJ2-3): EPEVTQTPSHQVTQMGQEVILRCVPISNHLYFYWYRQILGQKVEFLVSFYNNEISEKSEIFDDQFSVERPDGSNFTLKIRSTKLEDSAMYFCASRELEGQYFGPGTRLTVL.

The DNA for the CDR3 is TGTGCCAGCAAGCTAGCGGGTAGTACCGGGACCCAGTACTTC. Translating it yields CASKLAGSTGTQYF. V and J are TRBV27 and TRBJ2-5; 8 bases map to TRBD2. Germline V CDR1 and CDR2: MNHEY, SMNVEV (reference sequence). V was clipped by 7 bases and J by 7 bases; unmatched bases: 11. The CDR3 sequence is 14 residues long.

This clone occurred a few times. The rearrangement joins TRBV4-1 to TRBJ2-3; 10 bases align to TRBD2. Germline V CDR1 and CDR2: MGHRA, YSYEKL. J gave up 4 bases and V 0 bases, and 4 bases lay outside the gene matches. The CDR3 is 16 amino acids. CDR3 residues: CASSQEGLAGADTQYF. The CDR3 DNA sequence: TGCGCCAGCAGCCAAGAGGGGCTAGCGGGGGCAGATACGCAGTATTTT.

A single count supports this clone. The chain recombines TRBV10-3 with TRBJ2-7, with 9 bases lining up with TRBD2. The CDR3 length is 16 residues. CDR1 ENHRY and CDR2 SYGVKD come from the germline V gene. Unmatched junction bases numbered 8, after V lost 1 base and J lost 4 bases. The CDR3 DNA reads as TGTGCCATCAGTGAGTTCCGGCTAGCGGGATCGTACGAGCAGTACTTC. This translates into CAISEFRLAGSYEQYF.

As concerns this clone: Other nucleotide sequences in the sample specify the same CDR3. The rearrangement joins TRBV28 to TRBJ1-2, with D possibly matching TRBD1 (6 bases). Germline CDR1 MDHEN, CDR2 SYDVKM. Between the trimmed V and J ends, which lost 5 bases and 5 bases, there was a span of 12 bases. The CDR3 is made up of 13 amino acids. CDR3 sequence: CASSNTGKYGYTF. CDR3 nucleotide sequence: TGTGCCAGCAGTAATACAGGGAAGTATGGCTACACCTTC.

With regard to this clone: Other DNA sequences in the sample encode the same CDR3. The CDR3 sequence is CASSLQGNYGYTF. CDR3 sequence (DNA): TGTGCCAGCAGTTTGCAGGGGAACTATGGCTACACCTTC. The V and J genes are TRBV12-3 or TRBV12-4 and TRBJ1-2; weak D call: TRBD1 (6 bases). The CDR3 runs 13 residues. Trimming pared 3 bases from V and 2 bases from J, leaving 7 bases between.

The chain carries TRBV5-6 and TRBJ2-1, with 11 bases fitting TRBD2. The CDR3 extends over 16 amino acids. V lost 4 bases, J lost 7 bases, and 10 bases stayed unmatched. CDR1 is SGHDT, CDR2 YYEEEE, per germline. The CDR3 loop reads CASSLTSGRITNEQFF. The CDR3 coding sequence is TGTGCCAGCAGCCTAACTAGCGGGAGAATTACAAATGAGCAGTTCTTC.

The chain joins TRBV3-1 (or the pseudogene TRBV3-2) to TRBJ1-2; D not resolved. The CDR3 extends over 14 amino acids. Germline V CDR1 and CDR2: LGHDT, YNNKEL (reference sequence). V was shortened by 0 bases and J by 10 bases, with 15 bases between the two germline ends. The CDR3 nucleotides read TGTGCCAGCAGCCAAGATTGCCTGACAACTTCCTACACCTTC. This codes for CASSQDCLTTSYTF.

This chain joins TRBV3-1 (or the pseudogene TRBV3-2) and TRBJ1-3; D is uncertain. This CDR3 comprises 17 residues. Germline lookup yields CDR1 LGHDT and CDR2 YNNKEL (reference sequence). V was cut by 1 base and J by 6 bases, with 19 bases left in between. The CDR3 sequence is CASSQVLTFGVKNTIYF. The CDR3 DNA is TGTGCCAGCAGCCAAGTCCTTACTTTCGGGGTCAAAAACACCATATATTTT.

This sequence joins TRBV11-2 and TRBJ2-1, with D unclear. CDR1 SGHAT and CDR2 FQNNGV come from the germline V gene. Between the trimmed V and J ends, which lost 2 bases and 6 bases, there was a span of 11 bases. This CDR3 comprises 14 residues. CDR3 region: CASSLMVAINEQFF. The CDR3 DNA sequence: TGTGCCAGCAGCTTAATGGTTGCGATCAATGAGCAGTTCTTC.

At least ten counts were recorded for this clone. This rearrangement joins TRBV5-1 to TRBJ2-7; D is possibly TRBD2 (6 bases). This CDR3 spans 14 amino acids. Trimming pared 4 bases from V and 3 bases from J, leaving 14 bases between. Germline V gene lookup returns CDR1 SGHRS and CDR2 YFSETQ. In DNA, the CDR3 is TGCGCCAGCAGCCTAAGCGGGCTAAGCTACGAGCAGTACTTC. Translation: CASSLSGLSYEQYF.

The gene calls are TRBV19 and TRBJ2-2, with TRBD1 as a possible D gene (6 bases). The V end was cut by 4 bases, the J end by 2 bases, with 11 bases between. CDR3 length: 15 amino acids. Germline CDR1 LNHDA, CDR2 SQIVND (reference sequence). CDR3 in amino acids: CASSNRQANTGELFF. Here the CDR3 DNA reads TGTGCCAGTAGTAACCGACAGGCAAACACCGGGGAGCTGTTTTTT. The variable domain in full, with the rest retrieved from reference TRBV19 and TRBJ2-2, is DGGITQSPKYLFRKEGQNVTLSCEQNLNHDAMYWYRQDPGQGLRLIYYSQIVNDFQKGDIAEGYSVSREKKESFPLTVTSAQKNPTAFYLCASSNRQANTGELFFGEGSRLTVL.

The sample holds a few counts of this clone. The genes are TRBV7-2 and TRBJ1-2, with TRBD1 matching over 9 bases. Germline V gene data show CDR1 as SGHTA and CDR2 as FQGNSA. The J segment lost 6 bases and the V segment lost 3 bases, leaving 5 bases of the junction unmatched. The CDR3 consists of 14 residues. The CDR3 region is CASSFRQGEDGYTF. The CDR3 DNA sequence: TGTGCCAGCAGCTTCAGACAGGGGGAGGATGGCTACACCTTC.

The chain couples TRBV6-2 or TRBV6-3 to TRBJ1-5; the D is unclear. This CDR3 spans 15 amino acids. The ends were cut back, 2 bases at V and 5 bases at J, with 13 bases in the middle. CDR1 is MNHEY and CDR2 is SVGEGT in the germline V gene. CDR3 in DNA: TGTGCCAGCAGTTACGGTTATACACGGGATCAGCCCCAGCATTTT. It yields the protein CASSYGYTRDQPQHF.

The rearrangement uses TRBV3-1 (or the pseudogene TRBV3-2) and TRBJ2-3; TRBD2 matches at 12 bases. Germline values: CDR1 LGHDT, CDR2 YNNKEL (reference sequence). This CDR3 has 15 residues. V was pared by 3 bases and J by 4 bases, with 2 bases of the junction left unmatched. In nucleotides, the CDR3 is TGTGCCAGCAGCCAGCTAGCGGGAGGGCCAGATACGCAGTATTTT. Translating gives CASSQLAGGPDTQYF.

The CDR3, as DNA: TGTGCCAGCAGTCGGGACACGGGCTACGAGCAGTACTTC. This gives the protein CASSRDTGYEQYF. The chain combines TRBV6-4 with TRBJ2-7, with D perhaps matching TRBD1 (6 bases). Trimming left V 5 bases short and J 3 bases short, with 11 bases between. Germline V gene lookup returns CDR1 MRHNA and CDR2 SNTAGT. The CDR3 totals 13 residues.

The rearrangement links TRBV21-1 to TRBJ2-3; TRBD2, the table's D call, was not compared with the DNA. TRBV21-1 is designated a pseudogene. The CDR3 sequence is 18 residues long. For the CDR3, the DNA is TGTGCCAGCAGCAAAACCTACTGGACTAGCGGACGCACAGATACGCAGTATTTT. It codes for CASSKTYWTSGRTDTQYF.

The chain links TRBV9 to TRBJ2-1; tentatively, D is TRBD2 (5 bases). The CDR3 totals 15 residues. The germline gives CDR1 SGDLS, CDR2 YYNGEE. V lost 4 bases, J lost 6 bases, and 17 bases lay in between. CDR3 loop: CASSPRPTRGNEQFF. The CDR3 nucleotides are TGTGCCAGCAGCCCACGACCCACCCGGGGCAATGAGCAGTTCTTC.

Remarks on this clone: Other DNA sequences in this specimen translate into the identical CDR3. The CDR3 is CASSPDRNYGYTF. The CDR3 DNA sequence: TGTGCCAGCTCACCGGACAGGAACTATGGCTACACCTTC. The genes are TRBV18 and TRBJ1-2, with 7 bases aligning to TRBD1. Germline V gene data show CDR1 as KGHSH and CDR2 as LQKENI. V dropped 3 bases and J dropped 2; count of bases not matched to a gene: 0. The CDR3 runs to 13 residues. Based on the CDR3 plus reference TRBV18 and TRBJ1-2, the full variable domain is NAGVMQNPRHLVRRRGQEARLRCSPMKGHSHVYWYRQLPEEGLKFMVYLQKENIIDESGMPKERFSAEFPKEGPSILRIQQVVRGDSAAYFCASSPDRNYGYTFGSGTRLTVV.

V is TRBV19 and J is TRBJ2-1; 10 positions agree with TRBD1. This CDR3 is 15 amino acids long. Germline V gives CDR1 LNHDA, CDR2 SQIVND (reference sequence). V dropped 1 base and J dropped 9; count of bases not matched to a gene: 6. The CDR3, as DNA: TGTGCCAGTAGTATAGGGGGACAGGGGAGGGCTGAGCAGTTCTTC. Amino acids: CASSIGGQGRAEQFF. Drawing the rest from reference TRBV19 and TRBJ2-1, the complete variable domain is DGGITQSPKYLFRKEGQNVTLSCEQNLNHDAMYWYRQDPGQGLRLIYYSQIVNDFQKGDIAEGYSVSREKKESFPLTVTSAQKNPTAFYLCASSIGGQGRAEQFFGPGTRLTVL.